One sample yielded the 15 T cell receptor beta chains listed below, sequenced in a study of T cells in Graves' hyperthyroidism and ophthalmopathy. RNA transcripts served as the template for amplifying TCR beta CDR3 regions. When the TCR CDR3 underwent first-round RT-PCR, the HTBI primer set was used. TCRdb reprocessed the multiplex PCR reads via MiXCR and lists one record per CDR3 protein. In the table there are hundreds of thousands of distinct CDR3 sequences, 14% of which are singletons. Sequencing input: blood. These TCRs come from a woman aged 18-35 years with Graves' hyperthyroidism.

The gene calls are TRBV12-5 and TRBJ2-3; no clear D. Germline-derived CDR1 and CDR2 are LGHNT and FRNRAP. The CDR3 is made up of 16 amino acids. Trimming left V 5 bases short and J 5 bases short, with 20 bases between. This CDR3 reads CASGSGPITDLDTQYF. The CDR3 DNA reads as TGTGCTAGTGGTAGTGGGCCGATTACGGATCTAGATACGCAGTATTTT.

This clonotype was counted ten times or more. The chain links TRBV2 to TRBJ2-1; 7 bases fit TRBD2. This CDR3 contains 16 residues. V lost 6 bases, J lost 5 bases, and 13 bases stayed unmatched. In germline, CDR1 is SNHLY, CDR2 FYNNEI. The CDR3: CASRETMRELNNEQFF. DNA of the CDR3: TGTGCCAGCAGGGAAACAATGCGGGAGCTCAACAATGAGCAGTTCTTC.

This chain links TRBV7-9 with TRBJ1-4; 9 bases fit TRBD1. This CDR3 is 15 amino acids long. Looked up from germline, CDR1 is SEHNR and CDR2 is FQNEAQ (reference sequence). The V segment lost 8 bases and the J segment 8 bases; nucleotides outside the gene matches: 12. CDR3 DNA sequence: TGTGCCAGCTCCTCCCAGGACAGGGGCGACGAAAAACTGTTTTTT. Its protein product is CASSSQDRGDEKLFF.

This clonotype appeared a few times. This chain links TRBV10-2 with TRBJ1-4; TRBD1 agrees at 7 bases. The CDR3 runs 12 residues. Trimming took 2 bases from V and 10 from J; bases not matched to a gene: 1. Germline V gene sequence: CDR1 WSHSY, CDR2 SAAADI. DNA of the CDR3: TGCGCCAGCAGTGAGGGACAGGCAAAACTGTTTTTT. Residues: CASSEGQAKLFF.

This clonotype was recorded many times. V usage is TRBV2 and J usage is TRBJ1-5, with 8 positions matching TRBD1. The CDR3 consists of 14 residues. V shed 6 bases and J 4 bases; nucleotides not matched to a gene: 5. Germline-derived CDR1 and CDR2 are SNHLY and FYNNEI. The CDR3 DNA sequence: TGTGCCAGCAGCAACGGACAGGGAAATCAGCCCCAGCATTTT. It is translated as CASSNGQGNQPQHF.

This clonotype has a handful of counts. The chain has TRBV9 and TRBJ1-2, with TRBD1 matching 10 bases. Trimming at V came to 0 bases and at J to 7 bases, leaving 6 bases not matched to a gene. Germline V gene data show CDR1 as SGDLS and CDR2 as YYNGEE. The CDR3 runs to 15 residues. In DNA form, the CDR3 reads TGTGCCAGCAGCGTAGCACGGACAGGGGGTGGTGGCTACACCTTC. It yields the protein CASSVARTGGGGYTF.

The chain couples TRBV11-2 to TRBJ1-6; D gene unclear. V was trimmed by 0 bases and J by 5 bases, leaving 8 bases between them. The CDR3 has 15 amino acids. The germline V gene has CDR1 SGHAT and CDR2 FQNNGV. The CDR3 DNA reads as TGTGCCAGCAGCTTAGAAAGTGGCCATAATTCACCCCTCCACTTT. It translates to CASSLESGHNSPLHF.

In this sample, this clonotype turned up many times. The genes are TRBV7-9 and TRBJ2-7; no definite D call. CDR3 length: 15 residues. CDR1 and CDR2 from the germline V gene are SEHNR and FQNEAQ (reference sequence). The V end lost 6 bases, the J end lost 3 bases, and 18 bases lay between the germline ends. This CDR3 reads CASRSGGSPLYEQYF. The DNA of the CDR3 is TGTGCCAGCAGGTCTGGTGGGTCTCCCCTCTACGAGCAGTACTTC.

This clonotype appeared a few times. The J gene is TRBJ1-6, the V gene TRBV9; 8 nucleotides line up with TRBD1. Looked up from germline, CDR1 is SGDLS and CDR2 is YYNGEE. This CDR3 spans 16 amino acids. The V and J ends lost 4 bases and 5 bases, in that order; junction bases with no gene match: 8. Here the CDR3 reads CASSPLGQGNNSPLHF. The DNA for the CDR3 is TGTGCCAGCAGCCCACTAGGACAGGGCAATAATTCACCCCTCCACTTT.

This sequence joins TRBV20-1 and TRBJ1-1; maybe TRBD1 (6 bases). The ends were cut back, 3 bases at V and 3 bases at J, with 11 bases in the middle. The CDR3 loop spans 13 amino acids. Germline V gives CDR1 DFQATT, CDR2 SNEGSKA (reference sequence). CDR3 sequence: CSASGTSDTEAFF. DNA of the CDR3: TGCAGTGCTAGCGGGACATCCGACACTGAAGCTTTCTTT.

This clonotype was detected only a few times. V usage is TRBV4-1 and J usage is TRBJ2-3; TRBD2 agrees at 10 bases. After removal of 2 bases from V and 2 bases from J, the junction contained 4 bases not matched to a gene. CDR3 length: 16 residues. Germline lookup yields CDR1 MGHRA and CDR2 YSYEKL. The CDR3 DNA reads as TGCGCCAGCAGCCAACTACTAGCGGGGTTCACAGATACGCAGTATTTT. Translating it yields CASSQLLAGFTDTQYF.

J is TRBJ2-7 and V is TRBV5-1; 7 nucleotides align to TRBD1. V lost 4 bases and J lost 3; bases outside the gene matches: 13. Germline V lookup: CDR1 SGHRS, CDR2 YFSETQ. This CDR3 spans 16 amino acids. The CDR3 sequence: CASSPGRQGRGYEQYF. The CDR3 DNA reads as TGCGCCAGCAGCCCGGGCCGACAGGGACGGGGCTACGAGCAGTACTTC.

This clonotype has a count of ten or more. CDR3: CASSPRTGASNEQFF. CDR3 coding DNA: TGTGCCAGCAGCCCTAGGACAGGGGCCTCCAATGAGCAGTTCTTC. The chain carries TRBV5-5 and TRBJ2-1; TRBD1 matches at 9 bases. CDR3 length: 15 residues. The V segment lost 4 bases and the J segment 6 bases; nucleotides outside the gene matches: 8. Germline CDR1 SGHKS, CDR2 YYEKEE (reference sequence).

This clonotype was detected only a few times. The chain has TRBV19 and TRBJ1-1, with 8 nucleotides matching TRBD1. V dropped 3 bases and J dropped 0; count of bases not matched to a gene: 12. From germline, CDR1 is LNHDA and CDR2 SQIVND (reference sequence). The CDR3 totals 18 residues. The CDR3 coding sequence is TGTGCCAGTAGTATTCCTTGGCACAGGGGGGCTATGAACACTGAAGCTTTCTTT. Translating gives CASSIPWHRGAMNTEAFF.

This clonotype was observed at least ten times. The genes are TRBV18 and TRBJ2-1; D not resolved. The germline V and J ends were trimmed by 4 bases and 6 bases, with 13 bases remaining between them. Germline V CDR1 and CDR2: KGHSH, LQKENI. The CDR3 covers 14 residues. CDR3 in DNA: TGTGCCAGCTCACTTTCAGACACGTTCAATGAGCAGTTCTTC. Residues: CASSLSDTFNEQFF.